This passage covers 19 T cell receptor beta chains from one sample sequenced in a study of T cell changes during pregnancy in multiple sclerosis. Profiled with immunoSEQ multiplex PCR; TCRdb holds only in-frame clones, not every one. The sample lists some 60,000 clones; roughly nine tenths were seen once. The input for sequencing was peripheral blood, taken in the third trimester of pregnancy. The receptors originated from a female donor in good health, enrolled as a control in a pregnancy study.

This chain joins TRBV5-1 and TRBJ2-7; the match to TRBD1 covers 7 bases. The CDR3 is made up of 15 amino acids. Per germline, CDR1 SGHRS and CDR2 YFSETQ. The V segment lost 4 bases and the J segment 1 base; nucleotides outside the gene matches: 8. CDR3 in amino acids: CASSLGRTGSYEQYF. The CDR3 DNA reads as TGCGCCAGCAGCCTTGGAAGGACAGGTTCCTACGAGCAGTACTTC.

This chain uses TRBV7-2 with TRBJ1-4; 8 bases map to TRBD1. Germline-derived CDR1 and CDR2 are SGHTA and FQGNSA. This CDR3 is 15 amino acids long. The J segment lost 8 bases and the V segment lost 5 bases, leaving 10 bases of the junction unmatched. DNA of the CDR3: TGTGCCAGCAGCCCCCAGACAGGGGCGAGGGAAAAACTGTTTTTT. Translated, it gives CASSPQTGAREKLFF.

This clone was seen a few times. The CDR3: CAWSPFRNQPQHF. The CDR3 DNA reads TGTGCCTGGAGTCCCTTTCGGAATCAGCCCCAGCATTTT. The V and J genes are TRBV30 and TRBJ1-5; D gene unclear. The CDR3 length is 13 residues. Per germline, CDR1 GTSNPN and CDR2 SVGIG (reference sequence). The V and J ends lost 2 bases and 4 bases respectively, with 9 bases between them.

The gene calls are TRBV29-1 and TRBJ2-2; 9 bases are a match to TRBD1. This CDR3 has 17 residues. With V trimmed by 6 bases and J by 4 bases, 15 bases remained unmatched. CDR1 is SQVTM, CDR2 ANQGSEA, per germline. The CDR3 spells CSVGGGQGRGLTGELFF. DNA for the CDR3: TGCAGCGTAGGGGGGGGACAGGGCCGAGGACTCACCGGGGAGCTGTTTTTT.

This chain uses TRBV19 with TRBJ1-6, with 8 bases matching TRBD1. Germline CDR1 reads LNHDA; CDR2 reads SQIVND (reference sequence). The CDR3 has 14 amino acids. The V segment lost 8 bases and the J segment 10 bases; nucleotides outside the gene matches: 10. The DNA for the CDR3 is TGTGCCAGTTCTCTAGGACAGGGTATGTCACCCCTCCACTTT. This codes for CASSLGQGMSPLHF.

The rearrangement links TRBV5-1 to TRBJ1-3; D perhaps matches TRBD1 (5 bases). The CDR3 is made up of 15 amino acids. Looked up from germline, CDR1 is SGHRS and CDR2 is YFSETQ. V was clipped by 0 bases and J by 0 bases, with 7 bases between them. In DNA, the CDR3 is TGCGCCAGCAGCTTGGCTCAGGGCTCTGGAAACACCATATATTTT. This codes for CASSLAQGSGNTIYF.

This clone was detected only once. This chain connects TRBV29-1 to TRBJ1-1, with 7 bases aligning to TRBD1. The CDR3 loop spans 12 amino acids. V dropped 4 bases and J dropped 3; count of bases not matched to a gene: 2. CDR1 is SQVTM and CDR2 is ANQGSEA in the germline V gene. The CDR3 reads CSVGQGDTEAFF. CDR3 coding DNA: TGCAGCGTTGGACAGGGTGACACTGAAGCTTTCTTT.

This sequence joins TRBV25-1 and TRBJ1-5, with 9 positions matching TRBD1. Germline lookup yields CDR1 MGHDK and CDR2 SYGVNS. The CDR3 runs 16 residues. V was clipped by 1 base and J by 7 bases; unmatched bases: 8. The CDR3 region is CASSEWGDRDGQPQHF. CDR3 sequence (DNA): TGTGCCAGCAGTGAATGGGGGGACAGGGATGGACAGCCCCAGCATTTT.

The rearrangement links TRBV6-6 to TRBJ1-1; D uncertain. V was pared by 3 bases and J by 1 base, with 9 bases between. The CDR3 is 14 amino acids. Germline V gives CDR1 MNHNY, CDR2 SVGAGI (reference sequence). The CDR3 spells CASSYRRANTEAFF. The CDR3 nucleotides are TGTGCCAGCAGTTATCGGCGGGCGAACACTGAAGCTTTCTTT.

The chain recombines TRBV7-9 with TRBJ1-2, with a weak D call TRBD1 (6 bases). V lost 1 base, J lost 7 bases, and 10 bases lay in between. Germline CDR1 is SEHNR and CDR2 is FQNEAQ (reference sequence). The CDR3 runs 13 residues. The CDR3 is CASSLDGGGGYTF. The DNA of the CDR3 is TGTGCCAGCAGCTTAGATGGGGGCGGTGGCTACACCTTC. Using reference TRBV7-9 and TRBJ1-2 for the parts outside the CDR3, the full variable domain is DTGVSQNPRHKITKRGQNVTFRCDPISEHNRLYWYRQTLGQGPEFLTYFQNEAQLEKSRLLSDRFSAERPKGSFSTLEIQRTEQGDSAMYLCASSLDGGGGYTFGSGTRLTVV.

V and J are TRBV18 and TRBJ2-2, with 14 bases matching TRBD2. The CDR3 loop spans 20 amino acids. V was pared by 3 bases and J by 5 bases, with 14 bases of the junction left unmatched. Germline CDR1 is KGHSH and CDR2 is LQKENI. The CDR3 loop is CASSPYPPGTSGSLTGELFF. The CDR3 region has the DNA TGTGCCAGCTCACCCTACCCGCCCGGGACTAGCGGGAGTTTGACCGGGGAGCTGTTTTTT.

V and J are TRBV14 and TRBJ2-7, with 8 bases identical to TRBD1. The CDR3 loop spans 15 amino acids. J lost 0 bases, V lost 0 bases, and 1 base had no gene match. Per germline, CDR1 SGHDN and CDR2 FVKESK. CDR3: CASSQEGTGSYEQYF. CDR3 nucleotide sequence: TGTGCCAGCAGCCAAGAGGGGACAGGCTCCTACGAGCAGTACTTC.

The rearrangement uses TRBV29-1 and TRBJ2-1, with a tentative D call TRBD2 (6 bases). The CDR3 loop spans 11 amino acids. V was trimmed by 2 bases and J by 9 bases, leaving 8 bases between them. Germline values: CDR1 SQVTM, CDR2 ANQGSEA. CDR3 region: CSVESGSEQFF. The CDR3 bases are TGCAGCGTTGAAAGCGGGTCTGAGCAGTTCTTC.

CDR3 loop: CATETGGPTDTQYF. The CDR3 DNA reads TGTGCCACCGAAACAGGGGGCCCCACAGATACGCAGTATTTT. The V and J genes are TRBV10-3 and TRBJ2-3; TRBD1 agrees at 9 bases. CDR1 ENHRY and CDR2 SYGVKD come from the germline V gene. There are 14 residues in the CDR3. The ends lost 10 bases at V and 2 bases at J; junction bases unmatched: 7.

The rearrangement links TRBV28 to TRBJ2-2; TRBD2 matches 7 bases. J was trimmed by 5 bases and V by 3 bases; bases with no gene match: 18. The CDR3 consists of 19 residues. Germline-derived CDR1 and CDR2 are MDHEN and SYDVKM. CDR3 DNA sequence: TGTGCCAGCAGTTTCGTGGATGTAGCGGGTTTCCCTTTGACCGGGGAGCTGTTTTTT. The encoded protein is CASSFVDVAGFPLTGELFF.

This clone was observed a handful of times. The rearrangement joins TRBV2 to TRBJ1-5; D not resolved. The CDR3 covers 13 residues. Per the germline V gene, CDR1 is SNHLY and CDR2 is FYNNEI. Deletions cut 3 bases from V and 3 bases from J, with 6 bases between. The CDR3 spells CASSEEYNQPQHF. The CDR3 nucleotides are TGTGCCAGCAGTGAGGAGTACAATCAGCCCCAGCATTTT.

This chain connects TRBV27 to TRBJ2-1, with TRBD1 identical over 9 bases. This CDR3 comprises 15 residues. The ends lost 6 bases at V and 7 bases at J; junction bases unmatched: 10. Germline V gene data show CDR1 as MNHEY and CDR2 as SMNVEV (reference sequence). The CDR3: CASRSQGAGVNEQFF. In DNA form, the CDR3 reads TGTGCCAGCAGGTCACAGGGGGCTGGCGTTAATGAGCAGTTCTTC.

The chain joins TRBV6-6 to TRBJ2-1, with 8 bases aligning to TRBD2. Germline-derived CDR1 and CDR2 are MNHNY and SVGAGI (reference sequence). V was pared by 2 bases and J by 3 bases, with 6 bases of the junction left unmatched. CDR3 length: 16 amino acids. This CDR3 is CASSYAVLAVYNEQFF. The CDR3 coding sequence is TGTGCCAGCAGTTACGCGGTACTAGCGGTCTACAATGAGCAGTTCTTC.

The V call is TRBV29-1, the J call TRBJ2-3, with 9 bases aligning to TRBD2. Germline loops: CDR1 SQVTM, CDR2 ANQGSEA. The trim removed 6 bases at V and 2 bases at J, leaving 12 bases unmatched. The CDR3 is made up of 16 amino acids. The chain's CDR3 is CSVFYGTSRTTDTQYF. CDR3 in DNA: TGCAGCGTCTTTTACGGGACTAGCCGCACCACAGATACGCAGTATTTT.